This TCR beta chain appears in the sequencing data of a study of blood T cells in healthy people across ages. PCR was performed a second time for about 6 to 11 cycles using a sample-barcoded 5' primer and a J-beta primer mix. TCRdb re-called the 5' RACE reads with MiXCR, one entry per CDR3 protein. The data show some 760,000 distinct CDR3 sequences, about 25% seen once. These data were likewise used in another study, on T cells of mothers and their children. As reported in that work: Thymic selection molds TCR recombination output in a comparable way in related and unrelated pairs.

The sequence was obtained from a boy between 10 and 17 years old in good health. The sequencing input was blood.

The CDR3 sequence: CASSDGTSGFFDTQYF. The CDR3 DNA reads as TGTGCCAGCAGCGATGGGACTAGCGGGTTTTTTGATACGCAGTATTTT. The chain combines TRBV5-6 with TRBJ2-3; 12 nucleotides align to TRBD2. Germline CDR1 is SGHDT and CDR2 is YYEEEE. The CDR3 totals 16 residues. After removal of 4 bases from V and 6 bases from J, the junction contained 9 bases not matched to a gene.